The rows below give T cell receptor beta chains drawn from one sample of a study of control samples from healthy donors and cancer patients. Sequencing was performed with immunoSEQ multiplex PCR; in TCRdb, only in-frame clones are kept and a portion is missing. The sample has roughly 120,000 clones; 80% to 90% are singletons. The specimen was blood. Receptor source: a man between 50 and 59 years old in good health. The CDR3 runs from the conserved cysteine through the conserved F or W. Fields, in order: J gene, V gene, D gene, clone size, CDR3 DNA, CDR3 protein. A D gene is named only where the DNA matches it firmly. Clone size is stated in some rows and not others, as once, few, many or a class when expanded.

j_gene: TRBJ2-1; v_gene: TRBV18; d_gene: NA; abundance: NA; CDR3nt: TGTGCCAGCTCCTACCAAGGGATCATACCTTTTCGGGATGAGCAGTTCTTC; CDR3aa: CASSYQGIIPFRDEQFF
j_gene: TRBJ2-7; v_gene: TRBV15; d_gene: NA; abundance: few; CDR3nt: TGTGCCACCAAGTTGGCGGCCGAAGGTGGGTACGAGCAGTACTTC; CDR3aa: CATKLAAEGGYEQYF
j_gene: TRBJ2-6; v_gene: TRBV3-1/TRBV3-2; d_gene: NA; abundance: NA; CDR3nt: TGTGCCAGCGGAGGGCAGGCCTCTGGGGCCAACGTCCTGACTTTC; CDR3aa: CASGGQASGANVLTF
j_gene: TRBJ2-7; v_gene: TRBV7-2; d_gene: TRBD2; abundance: NA; CDR3nt: TGTGCCAGCAGCTTACAAGCGGGGGGGCCGGGCGAGCAGTACTTC; CDR3aa: CASSLQAGGPGEQYF
j_gene: TRBJ1-5; v_gene: TRBV5-1; d_gene: NA; abundance: NA; CDR3nt: TGCGCCAGCAGCTTAGGGGCGGGGGTTCAGCCCCAGCATTTT; CDR3aa: CASSLGAGVQPQHF
j_gene: TRBJ2-2; v_gene: TRBV19; d_gene: NA; abundance: NA; CDR3nt: TGTGCCAGTATCCAGGGCGCGAACACCGGGGAGCTGTTTTTT; CDR3aa: CASIQGANTGELFF
j_gene: TRBJ1-5; v_gene: TRBV2; d_gene: TRBD1; abundance: NA; CDR3nt: TGTGCCAGCAGTCCGGGACAGGGGGGTCTTCCCCAGCATTTT; CDR3aa: CASSPGQGGLPQHF
j_gene: TRBJ1-5; v_gene: TRBV18; d_gene: NA; abundance: NA; CDR3nt: TGTGCCAGCTCACCGCAGGGACGGGGGGTAGAAGCCCAGCATTTT; CDR3aa: CASSPQGRGVEAQHF
j_gene: TRBJ2-7; v_gene: TRBV5-1; d_gene: NA; abundance: NA; CDR3nt: TGCGCCAGCAGCTTGCTTTCCGGGACCGCCAACGGAGAGCAGTACTTC; CDR3aa: CASSLLSGTANGEQYF
j_gene: TRBJ2-7; v_gene: TRBV3-1/TRBV3-2; d_gene: TRBD2; abundance: NA; CDR3nt: TGTGCCAGCAGCCAAGATCTGGGACTATACTACGAGCAGTACTTC; CDR3aa: CASSQDLGLYYEQYF
j_gene: TRBJ2-7; v_gene: TRBV2; d_gene: TRBD1; abundance: NA; CDR3nt: TGTGCCAGCAGTGAATACGGACAGGGCGATTCCGAGCAGTACTTC; CDR3aa: CASSEYGQGDSEQYF
j_gene: TRBJ2-2; v_gene: TRBV19; d_gene: NA; abundance: many; CDR3nt: TGTGCCAGTAGTACCTCGAGGTCGGGGGAGCTGTTTTTT; CDR3aa: CASSTSRSGELFF
j_gene: TRBJ1-2; v_gene: TRBV5-1; d_gene: NA; abundance: NA; CDR3nt: TGCGCCAGCAGCGAAGGCGGGCAGGAGTATAACTATGGCTACACCTTC; CDR3aa: CASSEGGQEYNYGYTF
j_gene: TRBJ1-1; v_gene: TRBV5-1; d_gene: NA; abundance: NA; CDR3nt: TGCGCCAGCAGCTTCCACAGCGGGCACACTGAAGCTTTCTTT; CDR3aa: CASSFHSGHTEAFF
j_gene: TRBJ1-2; v_gene: TRBV15; d_gene: NA; abundance: NA; CDR3nt: TGTGCCACCAGCAGAGATGCAGGGTTCGTCTATGGCTACACCTTC; CDR3aa: CATSRDAGFVYGYTF
j_gene: TRBJ2-7; v_gene: TRBV14; d_gene: NA; abundance: NA; CDR3nt: TGTGCCAGCAGCCAGCTAGGTTTGACCTACGAGCAGTACTTC; CDR3aa: CASSQLGLTYEQYF
j_gene: TRBJ2-5; v_gene: TRBV2; d_gene: TRBD2; abundance: NA; CDR3nt: TGTGCCAGCAGTGGGCTAGCGGGGAAGTACCAAGAGACCCAGTACTTC; CDR3aa: CASSGLAGKYQETQYF
j_gene: TRBJ1-1; v_gene: TRBV2; d_gene: NA; abundance: NA; CDR3nt: TGTGCCAGCCAGACAGAAACCAACACTGAAGCTTTCTTT; CDR3aa: CASQTETNTEAFF
j_gene: TRBJ1-1; v_gene: TRBV19; d_gene: NA; abundance: NA; CDR3nt: TGTGCCAGTAGTATAGGCGTCAGAATGAACACTGAAGCTTTCTTT; CDR3aa: CASSIGVRMNTEAFF
j_gene: TRBJ2-7; v_gene: TRBV6-5; d_gene: TRBD2; abundance: NA; CDR3nt: TGTGCCAGCAGCTTCGGGACTAGCGGGGCCTACGAGCAGTACTTC; CDR3aa: CASSFGTSGAYEQYF
j_gene: TRBJ1-3; v_gene: TRBV19; d_gene: NA; abundance: NA; CDR3nt: TGTGCCAGTAGTAGAGAGGGACGGTCTGGAAACACCATATATTTT; CDR3aa: CASSREGRSGNTIYF
j_gene: TRBJ1-2; v_gene: TRBV3-1/TRBV3-2; d_gene: TRBD1; abundance: NA; CDR3nt: TGTGCCAGCGGGAGACAGGGAGAGGCTGGCTACACCTTC; CDR3aa: CASGRQGEAGYTF
j_gene: TRBJ2-3; v_gene: TRBV6-5; d_gene: NA; abundance: NA; CDR3nt: TGTGCCAGCAGGGAGGGTGAGTTGACGCAGTATTTT; CDR3aa: CASREGELTQYF
j_gene: TRBJ1-1; v_gene: TRBV3-1/TRBV3-2; d_gene: NA; abundance: NA; CDR3nt: TGTGCCAGCAGCCAAGAGTGGCAGGGGAGGCCTGAAGCTTTCTTT; CDR3aa: CASSQEWQGRPEAFF
j_gene: TRBJ1-2; v_gene: TRBV7-8; d_gene: NA; abundance: NA; CDR3nt: TGTGCCAGCAGCTTAGCCCCTGGCCCTAACTATGGCTACACCTTC; CDR3aa: CASSLAPGPNYGYTF
j_gene: TRBJ2-2; v_gene: TRBV6-5; d_gene: NA; abundance: few; CDR3nt: TGTGCCAGCAGTTACGATCGCGGCGGTTCCGGGGAGCTGTTTTTT; CDR3aa: CASSYDRGGSGELFF
j_gene: TRBJ2-7; v_gene: TRBV4-1; d_gene: NA; abundance: NA; CDR3nt: TGCGCCAGCAGCCAGGGATCCGAGCAGTACTTC; CDR3aa: CASSQGSEQYF
j_gene: TRBJ2-5; v_gene: TRBV7-6; d_gene: TRBD2; abundance: NA; CDR3nt: TGTGCCAGCAGCTTAGCCGGGGGGGCCCTGGAGACCCAGTACTTC; CDR3aa: CASSLAGGALETQYF
j_gene: TRBJ2-1; v_gene: TRBV12-3/TRBV12-4; d_gene: NA; abundance: NA; CDR3nt: TGTGCCAGCAGTTCTTCTGGAGGGCGGGAGCAGTTCTTC; CDR3aa: CASSSSGGREQFF
j_gene: TRBJ2-7; v_gene: TRBV9; d_gene: TRBD1; abundance: NA; CDR3nt: TGTGCCAGCAGTAAGGGACAGTCCTACGAGCAGTACTTC; CDR3aa: CASSKGQSYEQYF
j_gene: TRBJ1-1; v_gene: TRBV11-3; d_gene: TRBD1; abundance: NA; CDR3nt: TGTGCCAGCAGCTCCGGACAGGGGGAAAACACTGAAGCTTTCTTT; CDR3aa: CASSSGQGENTEAFF
j_gene: TRBJ1-6; v_gene: TRBV18; d_gene: NA; abundance: NA; CDR3nt: TGTGCCAGCTCACCCCCCGGGGCGCCCCCAAATTCACCCCTCCACTTT; CDR3aa: CASSPPGAPPNSPLHF
j_gene: TRBJ1-1; v_gene: TRBV7-2; d_gene: NA; abundance: NA; CDR3nt: TGTGCCAGCAGCTCCCGGGCCCTGGGGAACACTGAAGCTTTCTTT; CDR3aa: CASSSRALGNTEAFF
j_gene: TRBJ2-4; v_gene: TRBV19; d_gene: NA; abundance: NA; CDR3nt: TGTGCCAGTGGCGACAGGTCGCCGGACATTCAGTACTTC; CDR3aa: CASGDRSPDIQYF
j_gene: TRBJ2-2; v_gene: TRBV5-1; d_gene: NA; abundance: NA; CDR3nt: TGCGCCAGCAAGGTGGTGGCGGACACCGGGGAGCTGTTTTTT; CDR3aa: CASKVVADTGELFF
j_gene: TRBJ1-1; v_gene: TRBV4-3; d_gene: NA; abundance: NA; CDR3nt: TGCGCCAGCAGCCTAAGGACAGTGAACACTGAAGCTTTCTTT; CDR3aa: CASSLRTVNTEAFF
j_gene: TRBJ2-3; v_gene: TRBV3-1/TRBV3-2; d_gene: NA; abundance: NA; CDR3nt: TGTGCCAGCAGCCTAAGCACAGATACGCAGTATTTT; CDR3aa: CASSLSTDTQYF
j_gene: TRBJ2-5; v_gene: TRBV19; d_gene: TRBD2; abundance: NA; CDR3nt: TGTGCCAGTAGTAGGACTAGCGGGGGGCCGTGGGAGACCCAGTACTTC; CDR3aa: CASSRTSGGPWETQYF
j_gene: TRBJ2-5; v_gene: TRBV3-1/TRBV3-2; d_gene: TRBD2; abundance: few; CDR3nt: TGTGCCAGCAGCCACACTCTTCCGACTAGCGGGGGGGCTCAGACCCAGTACTTC; CDR3aa: CASSHTLPTSGGAQTQYF
j_gene: TRBJ2-2; v_gene: TRBV2; d_gene: NA; abundance: NA; CDR3nt: TGTGCCAGCAGTGGGGCAGGGAACACCGGGGAGCTGTTTTTT; CDR3aa: CASSGAGNTGELFF
j_gene: TRBJ1-2; v_gene: TRBV4-1; d_gene: NA; abundance: NA; CDR3nt: TGCGCCAGCAGCCAAGTAGACCTTAACTATGGCTACACCTTC; CDR3aa: CASSQVDLNYGYTF
j_gene: TRBJ1-1; v_gene: TRBV19; d_gene: NA; abundance: NA; CDR3nt: TGTGCCAGTAGTAGAAGGGGGGCCTCGGTACTTACTAGGACTGAAGCTTTCTTT; CDR3aa: CASSRRGASVLTRTEAFF
j_gene: TRBJ1-3; v_gene: TRBV19; d_gene: NA; abundance: NA; CDR3nt: TGTGCCAGTAGTACTCGGGGAAACACCATATATTTT; CDR3aa: CASSTRGNTIYF
j_gene: TRBJ1-5; v_gene: TRBV2; d_gene: NA; abundance: NA; CDR3nt: TGTGCCAGCAGGGACAGCTTTTATAGCAATCAGCCCCAGCATTTT; CDR3aa: CASRDSFYSNQPQHF
j_gene: TRBJ1-6; v_gene: TRBV18; d_gene: NA; abundance: once; CDR3nt: TGTGCCAGCTCACCAGAGGGGCGCTCCTATAATTCACCCCTCCACTTT; CDR3aa: CASSPEGRSYNSPLHF
j_gene: TRBJ1-1; v_gene: TRBV6-6; d_gene: NA; abundance: once; CDR3nt: TGTGCCAGCAGTTATACCCGGCGGCTGAACACTGAAGCTTTCTTT; CDR3aa: CASSYTRRLNTEAFF